Only one count was recorded for the clone carrying this T cell receptor (beta chain). V lost 0 bases and J lost 3, with 12 bases in between. Germline loops: CDR1 SGHDN, CDR2 FVKESK. This CDR3 is built from 15 residues. TCRdb keeps only in-frame clones here, not all; method: immunoSEQ multiplex PCR. The sample consists of about 180,000 clones, 86% of them appearing once. This specimen comes from a study of blood T cell repertoires in COVID-19. Looking at the study overall: COVID-19 samples from acute and convalescent phases originated in the United States, Italy and Spain. T cells, B-cell-depleted T cells, or PBMCs provided the cDNA or gDNA that served as material.

Sequenced material: peripheral blood. This sequence originates from a woman aged 30 to 39 with active or convalescent COVID-19. V gene TRBV14 combines with J gene TRBJ2-7; D is ambiguous. The CDR3 protein is CASSQEAARVYEQYF. Here the CDR3 DNA reads TGTGCCAGCAGCCAAGAGGCGGCTCGGGTCTACGAGCAGTACTTC.